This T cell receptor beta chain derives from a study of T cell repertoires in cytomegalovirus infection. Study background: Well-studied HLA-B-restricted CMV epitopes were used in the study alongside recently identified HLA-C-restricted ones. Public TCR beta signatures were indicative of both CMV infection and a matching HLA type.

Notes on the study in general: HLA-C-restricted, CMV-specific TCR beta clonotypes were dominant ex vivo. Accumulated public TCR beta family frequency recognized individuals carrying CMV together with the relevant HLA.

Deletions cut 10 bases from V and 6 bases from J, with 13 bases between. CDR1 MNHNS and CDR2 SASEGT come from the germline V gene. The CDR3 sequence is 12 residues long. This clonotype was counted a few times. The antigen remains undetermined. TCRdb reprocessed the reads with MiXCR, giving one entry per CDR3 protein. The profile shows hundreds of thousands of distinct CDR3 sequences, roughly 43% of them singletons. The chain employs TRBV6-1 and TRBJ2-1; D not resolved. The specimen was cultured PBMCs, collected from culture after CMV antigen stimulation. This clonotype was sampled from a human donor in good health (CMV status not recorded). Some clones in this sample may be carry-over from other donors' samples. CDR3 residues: CATRTNSNEQFF. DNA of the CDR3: TGTGCCACCCGGACGAATTCCAATGAGCAGTTCTTC.